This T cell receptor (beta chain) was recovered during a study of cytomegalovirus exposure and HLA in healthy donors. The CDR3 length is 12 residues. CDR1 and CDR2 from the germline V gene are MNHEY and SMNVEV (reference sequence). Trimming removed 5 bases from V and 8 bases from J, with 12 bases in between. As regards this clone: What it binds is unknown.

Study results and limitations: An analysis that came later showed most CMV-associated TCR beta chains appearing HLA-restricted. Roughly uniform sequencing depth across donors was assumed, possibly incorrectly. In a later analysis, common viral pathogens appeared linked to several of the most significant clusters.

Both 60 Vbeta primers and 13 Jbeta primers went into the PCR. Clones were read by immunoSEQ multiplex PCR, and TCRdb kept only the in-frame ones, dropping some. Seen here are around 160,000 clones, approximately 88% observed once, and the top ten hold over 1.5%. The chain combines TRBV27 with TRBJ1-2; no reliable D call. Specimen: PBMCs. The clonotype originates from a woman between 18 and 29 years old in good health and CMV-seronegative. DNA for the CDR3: TGTGCCAGCAGTGGTCGGAGTTGGGGCTACACCTTC. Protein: CASSGRSWGYTF.